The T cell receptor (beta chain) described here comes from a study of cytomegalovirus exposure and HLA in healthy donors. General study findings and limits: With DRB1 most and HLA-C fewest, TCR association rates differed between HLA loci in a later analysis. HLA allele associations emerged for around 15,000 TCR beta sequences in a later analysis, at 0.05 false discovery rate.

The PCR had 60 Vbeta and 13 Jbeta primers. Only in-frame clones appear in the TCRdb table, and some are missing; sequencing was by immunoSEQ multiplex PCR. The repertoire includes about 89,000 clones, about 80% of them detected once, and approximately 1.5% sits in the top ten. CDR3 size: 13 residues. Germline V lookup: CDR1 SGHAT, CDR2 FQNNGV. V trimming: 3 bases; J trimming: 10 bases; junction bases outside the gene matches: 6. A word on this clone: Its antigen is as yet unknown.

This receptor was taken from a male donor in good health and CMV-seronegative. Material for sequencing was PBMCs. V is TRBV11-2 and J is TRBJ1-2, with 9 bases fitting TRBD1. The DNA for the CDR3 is TGTGCCAGCAGCTTGGGGACAGGGAATATCTACACCTTC. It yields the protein CASSLGTGNIYTF. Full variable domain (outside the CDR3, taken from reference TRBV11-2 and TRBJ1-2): EAGVAQSPRYKIIEKRQSVAFWCNPISGHATLYWYQQILGQGPKLLIQFQNNGVVDDSQLPKDRFSAERLKGVDSTLKIQPAKLEDSAVYLCASSLGTGNIYTFGSGTRLTVV.